This TCR beta chain appears in the sequencing data of a study of high-grade serous ovarian cancer treatment subgroups. Study context: Each sample yielded on average around 7,500 unique TCR beta rearrangements from over 12,000 reads. Study-wide points: Same-patient tumor repertoires overlapped at about 0.1 to 0.79; different patients barely overlapped. Only CDR3 was analyzed; CDR1 and CDR2 were not.

Method: immunoSEQ multiplex PCR; TCRdb's copy keeps in-frame clones and lacks some. The sample includes nearly 15,000 clones, roughly nine tenths seen only once; the top ten take around 6.4%. Tumor tissue was taken before any definitive surgery or chemotherapy was given. Remarks on this clone: Its matching antigen is unknown.

The CDR3 totals 15 residues. Germline V gene data show CDR1 as MGHRA and CDR2 as YSYEKL. The material sequenced was tumor tissue. This rearrangement joins TRBV4-1 to TRBJ2-5; 8 bases line up with TRBD2. The DNA end is more similar to TRBJ2-7, so the J call may be wrong. The receptor was isolated from a human donor with high-grade serous ovarian cancer. CDR3 coding DNA: TGCGCCAGCAGCCAGGCCGGGGGGGCCGCCTACGAGCAGTACTTC. Translated: CASSQAGGAAYEQYF.